Below, one T cell receptor (beta chain) is given with its context. Its antigen specificity is not known. Per-nucleotide qualities are absent, and no much larger clonotype sits a single base away. Participants in the prospective study were enrolled through a virtual design, were aged roughly 18 to 95 years, and lived in 24 United States geographic areas. In the prospective study, cohorts were assigned on the basis of participant-reported clinical history obtained from a screening survey and a study questionnaire. Recovered participants in ImmuneRACE Cohort 3 were defined as having two consecutive negative NP/OP PCR tests, clearance from a healthcare professional, or resolution of symptoms. In the prospective study, whole blood, serum and a nasopharyngeal or oropharyngeal swab were collected from each participant by mobile phlebotomists. Over a roughly 2-month period, participants in the prospective study had the option of providing additional blood draws and questionnaires. Before DNA extraction, prospective study blood samples were shipped either frozen or at room temperature.

V is pruned by 2 bases and J by 5 bases, leaving 5 bases of the junction without a gene match. The CDR3 holds 14 amino acids from the cysteine to the phenylalanine. Only the CDR3 region is kept as DNA, spanning 42 bases read in frame from base 1. Based on the germline V gene, the CDR1 and CDR2 sequences are MNHEY and SVGAGI. These data are taken from a study of blood T cell repertoires in COVID-19 (dated by TCRdb to 2020 to 2021). Study-wide context: Samples covering the acute and convalescent phases of COVID-19 were provided by collaborators in the United States, Italy and Spain. The prospective study material was composed of cDNA or gDNA derived from T cells, B-cell-depleted T cells, or PBMCs. The dataset comprised deeply sampled blood TCRbeta repertoires from subjects exposed to, actively infected with, or recovered from COVID-19. The repertoires were released in a freely available public database intended as a resource for research on the immune response to SARS-CoV-2. Samples were obtained from the ongoing ImmuneRACE study (first 160 participants) and from 1,000 to 1,500 subjects provided by 6 global collaborators. The sample metadata nearly always contained a de-identified subject ID, COVID-19 status, age in years and sex. Where HLA class I and class II types were available, the types were taken from metadata supplied by the sample provider, not from assay-based typing.

Study-wide findings and limitations: How much clinical and demographic metadata was included differed by source and by participant, and the metadata was provided uncurated.

TCRbeta CDR3 regions were amplified from genomic DNA using the immunoSEQ Assay, a bias-controlled multiplex PCR. In the paper's pipeline: The number of nucleated cells in each sample was estimated from the amplification of reference gene primers within the assay. Sequence reads were collapsed and filtered to measure the absolute abundance of every unique TCRbeta CDR3 rearrangement. Productive Simpson clonality was computed per sample as the square root of Simpson's diversity index over productive rearrangements. Imported from immuneACCESS, the table was reduced by TCRdb to in-frame sequences with V and J called. These copies leave out some clones; in studies compared against another copy, an unresolved V gene accounts for under half, and the cause of the remainder is not known. That table gives V, J and clone size, and the DNA gave D and trimming. A total of more than 250,000 clones appear in this sample, about 89% of them only once. The top ten clones comprise approximately 5.3% of the sample.

Sequencing was carried out using PBMCs or T cells enriched from blood (not recorded which). This TCR was sampled from a woman aged 30 to 39 who had recovered from COVID-19. This chain joins TRBV6-5 to TRBJ1-1, with 7 bases matching TRBD1. The nucleotide sequence is TGTGCCAGCAGTTACAAAGGACAGGAGACTGAAGCTTTCTTT. Its protein reads: CASSYKGQETEAFF.